This T cell receptor (beta chain) comes out of a study of T cell responses to AZD1222 COVID-19 vaccine. General study findings and limits: Spike was spanned by vaccine-associated CD4 TCRs, which were dominant at 160-218 and 743-854. The donors showed a predominance of white British ancestry and of females, with possible underestimation of clonal diversity. Baseline serology detected seropositivity in only 5 to 7 AZD1222 recipients. Spike-specific TCR breadth rose after two AZD1222 doses, and depth rose as well.

CDR3 length equals 15 residues. V was trimmed by 4 bases and J by 2 bases, leaving 15 bases between them. Per germline, CDR1 SGHTS and CDR2 YDEGEE. This clone was detected only once. Its antigen remains unknown. Profiling relied on immunoSEQ multiplex PCR, and the TCRdb table lists in-frame clones only, not all of them. The sample includes about 170,000 clones, about 92% of them seen just once. The source material was peripheral blood, sampled on day 0 of AZD1222 vaccination. The V gene is TRBV5-8, the J gene TRBJ1-2, with TRBD1 as a possible D gene (6 bases). The clonotype originates from an adult in good health. CDR3 DNA: TGTGCCAGCAGCCCAGAGGGGGGAAAGAACTATGGCTACACCTTC. It is translated as CASSPEGGKNYGYTF.